Following are 20 T cell receptor beta chains from one sample sequenced in a study of T cell responses to AZD1222 COVID-19 vaccine. Assay used: immunoSEQ multiplex PCR; TCRdb lists only in-frame clones, some missing. The sample consists of 120,000 or so clones, roughly 87% of them appearing once. Sequences were derived from peripheral blood, sampled on day 0 of AZD1222 vaccination. These receptors came from an adult in good health.

The sample holds one count of this clone. The gene calls are TRBV18 and TRBJ2-6; possible D gene TRBD2, 5 bases. Germline CDR1 and CDR2: KGHSH and LQKENI. V lost 1 base to trimming and J lost 1 base, with 8 bases between them. The CDR3 extends over 16 amino acids. The CDR3 region is CASSPLGGSGANVLTF. The CDR3, as DNA: TGTGCCAGCTCACCACTAGGCGGGTCTGGGGCCAACGTCCTGACTTTC. Drawing the rest from reference TRBV18 and TRBJ2-6, the complete variable domain is NAGVMQNPRHLVRRRGQEARLRCSPMKGHSHVYWYRQLPEEGLKFMVYLQKENIIDESGMPKERFSAEFPKEGPSILRIQQVVRGDSAAYFCASSPLGGSGANVLTFGAGSRLTVL.

This chain uses TRBV3-1 (or the pseudogene TRBV3-2) with TRBJ1-2, with 9 nucleotides matching TRBD1. CDR1 and CDR2 (germline): LGHDT, YNNKEL (reference sequence). CDR3 length: 17 residues. The J segment lost 4 bases and the V segment lost 4 bases, leaving 13 bases of the junction unmatched. CDR3 amino acids: CASSPGQGTTIFYGYTF. CDR3 sequence (DNA): TGTGCCAGCAGCCCCGGACAGGGGACAACCATTTTCTATGGCTACACCTTC.

Notes on this clone: This specimen includes other DNA sequences encoding the same CDR3. This sequence joins TRBV28 and TRBJ2-7; possible D gene TRBD1, 5 bases. The CDR3 has 12 amino acids. Germline values: CDR1 MDHEN, CDR2 SYDVKM. The V end was cut by 6 bases, the J end by 2 bases, with 8 bases between. This CDR3 is CASRQGPYEQYF. Here the CDR3 DNA reads TGTGCCAGCAGGCAGGGTCCCTACGAGCAGTACTTC. Looking up the rest from reference TRBV28 and TRBJ2-7 gives the full variable domain: DVKVTQSSRYLVKRTGEKVFLECVQDMDHENMFWYRQDPGLGLRLIYFSYDVKMKEKGDIPEGYSVSREKKERFSLILESASTNQTSMYLCASRQGPYEQYFGPGTRLTVT.

This chain uses TRBV28 with TRBJ2-7; D gene unclear. Per the germline V gene, CDR1 is MDHEN and CDR2 is SYDVKM. Trimming removed 7 bases at V and 0 bases at J, with 10 bases between. The length of the CDR3 is 13 residues. The CDR3 here is CASTLPNSYEQYF. The CDR3 DNA sequence: TGTGCCAGCACTCTCCCTAACTCCTACGAGCAGTACTTC.

The chain combines TRBV5-1 with TRBJ2-2, with 8 nucleotides matching TRBD1. The CDR3 spans 15 residues. V dropped 7 bases and J dropped 4; count of bases not matched to a gene: 9. Per germline, CDR1 SGHRS and CDR2 YFSETQ. CDR3: CASGPQGAGTGELFF. The CDR3, as DNA: TGCGCCAGCGGACCCCAGGGGGCGGGCACCGGGGAGCTGTTTTTT.

The V and J genes are TRBV11-2 and TRBJ1-1; tentative D call: TRBD1 (6 bases). This CDR3 has 15 residues. The germline gives CDR1 SGHAT, CDR2 FQNNGV. The V end was cut by 5 bases, the J end by 4 bases, with 17 bases between. The CDR3 region is CASSPSDSGLTEAFF. CDR3 bases: TGTGCCAGCAGCCCCTCGGACAGCGGACTCACTGAAGCTTTCTTT. The variable domain in full, completed from reference TRBV11-2 and TRBJ1-1, reads EAGVAQSPRYKIIEKRQSVAFWCNPISGHATLYWYQQILGQGPKLLIQFQNNGVVDDSQLPKDRFSAERLKGVDSTLKIQPAKLEDSAVYLCASSPSDSGLTEAFFGQGTRLTVV.

In this sample, this clone turned up a few times. The CDR3 DNA follows: TGCGCCAGCAGCCTTGCCCCCTCTTCTTACGAGCAGTACTTC. Protein: CASSLAPSSYEQYF. V is TRBV5-1 and J is TRBJ2-7; D uncertain. The V end lost 4 bases, the J end lost 4 bases, and 15 bases lay between the germline ends. Germline CDR1 and CDR2: SGHRS and YFSETQ. CDR3 size: 14 residues.

With respect to this clone: The junction departs from the called germline gene at one end, perhaps through a read error. The chain is built from TRBV9 and TRBJ2-2; the D is unclear. The CDR3 extends over 13 amino acids. Germline V gene sequence: CDR1 SGDLS, CDR2 YYNGEE. CDR3 in amino acids: CASRVGLTGELFF. As DNA, the CDR3 is TGTGCCAGCAGAGTAGGGCTTACCGGGGAGCTGTTTTTT.

This sequence joins TRBV10-3 and TRBJ2-2; possibly TRBD1 for D (6 bases). Germline CDR1 ENHRY, CDR2 SYGVKD. V lost 6 bases, J lost 3 bases, and 14 bases lay in between. The CDR3 is 15 amino acids. In nucleotides, the CDR3 is TGTGCCATCAGCCTTACAGGGTTCGACACCGGGGAGCTGTTTTTT. This sequence encodes CAISLTGFDTGELFF.

This clone occurred once. This chain links TRBV7-2 with TRBJ1-4, with TRBD1 as a possible D gene (5 bases). Germline V gene sequence: CDR1 SGHTA, CDR2 FQGNSA. Trimming left V 5 bases short and J 4 bases short, with 11 bases between. This CDR3 is built from 14 residues. The CDR3 DNA reads as TGTGCCAGCAGCCCGGGACGGAATAATGAAAAACTGTTTTTT. The encoded protein is CASSPGRNNEKLFF.

The chain recombines TRBV27 with TRBJ1-3; unclear D gene. Germline CDR1 reads MNHEY; CDR2 reads SMNVEV (reference sequence). With 3 bases removed from V and 4 bases from J, the gap between germline ends came to 10 bases. The CDR3 length is 14 residues. CDR3 nucleotide sequence: TGTGCCAGCAGTTTCGGGGTGGAAGGAAACACCATATATTTT. Its protein product is CASSFGVEGNTIYF.

The genes are TRBV9 and TRBJ1-2; D not resolved. Trimming stripped 3 bases from V and 5 bases from J, with 8 bases between. The CDR3 runs to 12 residues. Germline CDR1 reads SGDLS; CDR2 reads YYNGEE. The CDR3 sequence is CASSGTVYGYTF. CDR3 DNA: TGTGCCAGCAGCGGGACGGTTTATGGCTACACCTTC.

The V call is TRBV20-1, the J call TRBJ2-7, with D hard to call. This CDR3 contains 11 residues. V lost 5 bases to trimming and J lost 4 bases, with 9 bases between them. CDR1 and CDR2 from the germline V gene are DFQATT and SNEGSKA (reference sequence). CDR3 loop: CSARKDYEQYF. DNA for the CDR3: TGCAGTGCTCGGAAGGATTACGAGCAGTACTTC.

The chain employs TRBV7-9 and TRBJ1-2; D is possibly TRBD1 (6 bases). This CDR3 spans 13 amino acids. V lost 4 bases and J 9 bases, leaving 15 bases between the germline ends. Per germline, CDR1 SEHNR and CDR2 FQNEAQ (reference sequence). The CDR3, as DNA: TGTGCCAGCAGCTCCGGGAGGGGGGGCCGCTACACCTTC. Residues: CASSSGRGGRYTF.

J is TRBJ1-2 and V is TRBV18; 8 nucleotides line up with TRBD1. The CDR3 contains 13 residues. Trimming at V came to 9 bases and at J to 7 bases, leaving 10 bases not matched to a gene. Germline CDR1 is KGHSH and CDR2 is LQKENI. Here the CDR3 DNA reads TGTGCCAGTTCCCCGAGACAGGGGTCTGGCTACACCTTC. Encoded protein: CASSPRQGSGYTF.

This chain uses TRBV30 with TRBJ2-2; D gene uncertain. V lost 3 bases and J lost 1, with 9 bases in between. In germline, CDR1 is GTSNPN, CDR2 SVGIG (reference sequence). The CDR3 has 14 residues. The CDR3 DNA follows: TGTGCCTGGAGGGCAGAGCAGAACACCGGGGAGCTGTTTTTT. Translation gives CAWRAEQNTGELFF.

CDR3 loop: CATSRAQGGSFPEQYF. The CDR3, as DNA: TGTGCCACCAGCAGAGCGCAGGGGGGCTCCTTTCCCGAGCAGTACTTC. V is TRBV15 and J is TRBJ2-7; perhaps TRBD1 as D (7 bases). The germline V gene has CDR1 LNHNV and CDR2 YYDKDF (reference sequence). This CDR3 is 16 amino acids long. Trimming shortened V by 1 base and J by 6 bases, and 19 bases separated the two germline ends.

The chain joins TRBV25-1 to TRBJ2-7, with D possibly being TRBD2 (6 bases). The CDR3 extends over 14 amino acids. V shed 4 bases and J shed 4 bases, with 14 bases lying between them. CDR1 MGHDK and CDR2 SYGVNS come from the germline V gene. CDR3 sequence reads: CASSAWDSAYEQYF. The CDR3 nucleotides read TGTGCCAGCAGTGCCTGGGACTCTGCTTACGAGCAGTACTTC.

The rearrangement uses TRBV7-2 and TRBJ2-2, with TRBD2 matching 9 bases. Germline V gives CDR1 SGHTA, CDR2 FQGNSA. V lost 6 bases and J lost 1; bases outside the gene matches: 6. This CDR3 has 16 amino acids. This CDR3 is CASRPAGGLNTGELFF. The CDR3, as DNA: TGTGCCAGCAGACCAGCGGGGGGACTGAACACCGGGGAGCTGTTTTTT.

V and J are TRBV5-4 and TRBJ2-1, with 10 bases that match TRBD1. Germline assignment: CDR1 SGHNT and CDR2 YYREEE (reference sequence). The V gene end was trimmed by 0 bases and the J gene end by 4 bases; junction bases not matched to a gene: 4. The CDR3 consists of 16 residues. The CDR3 nucleotides read TGTGCCAGCAGCTTGGGCGGGACAGGGGTGTACAATGAGCAGTTCTTC. It is translated as CASSLGGTGVYNEQFF.